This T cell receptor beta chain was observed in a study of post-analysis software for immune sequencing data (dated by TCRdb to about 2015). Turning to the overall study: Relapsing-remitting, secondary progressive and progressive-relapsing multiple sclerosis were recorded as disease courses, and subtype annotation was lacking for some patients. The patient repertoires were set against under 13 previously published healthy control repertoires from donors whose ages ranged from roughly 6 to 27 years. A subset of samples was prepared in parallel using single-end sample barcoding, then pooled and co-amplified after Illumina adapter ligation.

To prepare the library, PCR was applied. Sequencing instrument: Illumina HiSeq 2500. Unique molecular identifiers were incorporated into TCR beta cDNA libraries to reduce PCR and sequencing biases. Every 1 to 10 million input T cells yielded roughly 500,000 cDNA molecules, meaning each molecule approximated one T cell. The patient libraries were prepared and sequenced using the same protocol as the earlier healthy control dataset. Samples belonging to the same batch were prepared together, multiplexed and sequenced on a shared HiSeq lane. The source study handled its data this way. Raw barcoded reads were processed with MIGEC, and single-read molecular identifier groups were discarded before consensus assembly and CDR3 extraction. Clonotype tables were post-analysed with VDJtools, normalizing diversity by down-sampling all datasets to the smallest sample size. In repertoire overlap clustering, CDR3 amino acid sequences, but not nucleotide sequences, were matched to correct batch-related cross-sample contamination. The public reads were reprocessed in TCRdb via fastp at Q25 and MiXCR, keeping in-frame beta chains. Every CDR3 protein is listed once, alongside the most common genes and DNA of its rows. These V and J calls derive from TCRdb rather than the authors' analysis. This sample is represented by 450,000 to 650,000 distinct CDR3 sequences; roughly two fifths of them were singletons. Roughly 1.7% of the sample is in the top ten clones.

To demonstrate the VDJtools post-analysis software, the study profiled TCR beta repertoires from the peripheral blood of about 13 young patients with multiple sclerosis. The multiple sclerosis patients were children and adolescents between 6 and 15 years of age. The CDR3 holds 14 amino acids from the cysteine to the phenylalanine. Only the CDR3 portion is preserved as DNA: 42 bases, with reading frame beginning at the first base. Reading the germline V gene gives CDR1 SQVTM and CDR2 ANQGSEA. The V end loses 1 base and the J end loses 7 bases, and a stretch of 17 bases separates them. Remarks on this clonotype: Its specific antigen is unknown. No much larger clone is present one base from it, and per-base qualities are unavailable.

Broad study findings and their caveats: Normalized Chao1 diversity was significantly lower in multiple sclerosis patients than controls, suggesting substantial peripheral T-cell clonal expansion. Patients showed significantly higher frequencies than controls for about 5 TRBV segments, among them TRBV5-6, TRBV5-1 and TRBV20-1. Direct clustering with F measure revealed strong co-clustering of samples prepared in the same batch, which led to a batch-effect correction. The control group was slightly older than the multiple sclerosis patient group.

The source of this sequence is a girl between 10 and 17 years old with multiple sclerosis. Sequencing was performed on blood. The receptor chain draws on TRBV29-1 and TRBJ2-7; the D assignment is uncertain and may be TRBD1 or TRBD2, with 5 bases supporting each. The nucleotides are TGCAGCGTTGAAGCTGTGGGCCGGGGCGGGGAGCAGTACTTC. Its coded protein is CSVEAVGRGGEQYF.